This T cell receptor beta chain appears in the sequencing data of a study of cytomegalovirus exposure and HLA in healthy donors. The study, taken as a whole, reports: The authors excluded some V segments, including TRBV6-2 and TRBV6-3, as indistinguishable. Many donors shared some public TCRs, even though most TCR sequences were rare. The classifier, whose performance was assessed in both the original and validation cohorts, reportedly diagnosed cytomegalovirus status with high specificity and sensitivity.

The PCR made use of 60 Vbeta and 13 Jbeta primers. The assay was immunoSEQ multiplex PCR, and TCRdb's table has in-frame clones only and misses some. The table shows some 82,000 clones, with approximately 84% occurring only once. This clone was counted only a few times. Its antigen is not identified. Looked up from germline, CDR1 is MNHNS and CDR2 is SASEGT. The V segment lost 6 bases and the J segment 6 bases; nucleotides outside the gene matches: 11. The CDR3 is made up of 14 amino acids. This chain uses TRBV6-1 with TRBJ2-7; 7 nucleotides align to TRBD1. The sample comprised PBMCs. The sequence came from a woman aged 45-65 years in good health and CMV-seronegative. The CDR3 protein is CASSSRDSPSEQYF. Written as DNA, the CDR3 is TGTGCCAGCAGCTCACGGGACAGTCCCTCCGAGCAGTACTTC.